This entry concerns a single T cell receptor beta chain. The entry originates in a study of CD8+CD57+ T cells in acquired aplastic anemia. Trimming took 10 bases from V and 6 from J, leaving 15 bases between them. The CDR3 contains 12 residues. Germline V CDR1 and CDR2: LNHDA, SQIVND (reference sequence). Genomic DNA served as template for TCR beta VDJ and CDR3 profiling. A single record per CDR3 protein comes from TCRdb applying MiXCR to the reads. The table has approximately 50,000 distinct CDR3 sequences, 70% to 80% seen once; the top ten hold 30% to 40%. The receptor comes from a human donor in good health, serving as a control. The J gene is TRBJ1-2, the V gene TRBV19; a weak D match, TRBD1 (5 bases). The specimen sequenced was sorted CD4+, CD8+, or CD8+CD57+ T cells (not recorded which) from PBMCs. The CDR3 loop is CAIDGGIHGYTF. CDR3 in DNA: TGTGCCATCGACGGGGGGATTCATGGCTACACCTTC. The variable domain in full, with the rest retrieved from reference TRBV19 and TRBJ1-2, is DGGITQSPKYLFRKEGQNVTLSCEQNLNHDAMYWYRQDPGQGLRLIYYSQIVNDFQKGDIAEGYSVSREKKESFPLTVTSAQKNPTAFYLCAIDGGIHGYTFGSGTRLTVV.